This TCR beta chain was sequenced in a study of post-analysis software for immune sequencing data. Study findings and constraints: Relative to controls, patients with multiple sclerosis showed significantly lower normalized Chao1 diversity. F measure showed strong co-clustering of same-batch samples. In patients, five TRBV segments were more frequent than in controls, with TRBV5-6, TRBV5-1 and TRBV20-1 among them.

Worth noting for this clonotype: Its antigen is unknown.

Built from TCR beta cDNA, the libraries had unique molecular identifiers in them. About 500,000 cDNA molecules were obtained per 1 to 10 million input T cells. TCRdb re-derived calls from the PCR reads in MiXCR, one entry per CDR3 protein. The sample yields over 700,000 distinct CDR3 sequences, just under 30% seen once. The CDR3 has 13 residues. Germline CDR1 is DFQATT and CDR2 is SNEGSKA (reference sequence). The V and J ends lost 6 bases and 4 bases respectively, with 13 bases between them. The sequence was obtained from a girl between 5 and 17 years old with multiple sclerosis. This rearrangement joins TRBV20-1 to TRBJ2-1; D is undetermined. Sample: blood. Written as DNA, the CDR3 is TGCAGTGCCAACCTACGACGGTACAATGAGCAGTTCTTC. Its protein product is CSANLRRYNEQFF.